This TCR beta chain was captured in a study of blood T cell repertoires in COVID-19. Germline V gene lookup returns CDR1 MGHRA and CDR2 YSYEKL. The CDR3 contains 16 residues. V was trimmed by 4 bases and J by 7 bases, leaving 20 bases between them. The participants were between roughly 18 and 100 years old and came from under 25 US areas. Clinical history as reported by participants underpinned cohort assignment. Assay: immunoSEQ multiplex PCR; the TCRdb copy retains only in-frame clones and omits some. The sample has roughly 250,000 clones, roughly 91% seen once. The sequence came from a woman aged 40 to 50 with acute COVID-19. Specimen: PBMCs or T cells enriched from blood (not recorded which). This chain joins TRBV4-1 and TRBJ1-5; no firm D call. Here the CDR3 DNA reads TGCGCCAGCAGCCGAGACGCTTCGGGAGGTGGGCAGCCCCAGCATTTT. Its translation: CASSRDASGGGQPQHF.